The clone carrying this T cell receptor (beta chain) has just one count. The data were taken from a study of blood T cell repertoires in COVID-19. Whole-study context: Samples representing acute and convalescent COVID-19 were sourced from the United States, Italy and Spain. Sample material is recorded as cDNA or gDNA derived from T cells, B-cell-depleted T cells, or PBMCs.

Source study methods: Nucleated cell counts were estimated from reference gene primer amplification. Using immunoSEQ multiplex PCR, the repertoire was profiled, and TCRdb retains in-frame clones only, with some absent. The D gene and trimming were derived from the DNA, and the V and J assignments and clone size from that table. The repertoire holds approximately 94,000 clones, with about 90% as singletons. This CDR3 has 15 residues. Germline V CDR1 and CDR2: SGHRS, YFSETQ. Trimming took 5 bases from V and 0 from J; bases not matched to a gene: 2. The sequenced sample was peripheral blood. The chain links TRBV5-1 to TRBJ2-3; 11 nucleotides match TRBD2. The receptor's source is a man aged 30 to 39 in a cohort sampled during active COVID-19. The CDR3 reads CASSLAGGSTDTQYF. Here the CDR3 DNA reads TGCGCCAGCAGTCTAGCGGGGGGAAGCACAGATACGCAGTATTTT. Combining the CDR3 with reference TRBV5-1 and TRBJ2-3 gives the whole variable domain KAGVTQTPRYLIKTRGQQVTLSCSPISGHRSVSWYQQTPGQGLQFLFEYFSETQRNKGNFPGRFSGRQFSNSRSEMNVSTLELGDSALYLCASSLAGGSTDTQYFGPGTRLTVL.